This TCR beta chain stems from a study of T cell responses to AZD1222 COVID-19 vaccine. Notes on the study in general: Epitopes outside B.1.351 and B.1.1.7 mutated regions reportedly drew nearly half of spike TCRs.

On this clone itself: Its antigen is still unknown.

Only in-frame clones appear in the TCRdb table, and some are missing; sequencing was by immunoSEQ multiplex PCR. Of 90,000 to 150,000 clones in the sample, 80% to 90% were seen once. The CDR3 is made up of 18 amino acids. Germline CDR1 SGHVS, CDR2 FQNEAQ. Unmatched junction bases numbered 10, after V lost 2 bases and J lost 3 bases. The V and J genes are TRBV7-8 and TRBJ2-1; TRBD1 aligns across 10 bases. This specimen consisted of peripheral blood, obtained on day 0 of AZD1222 vaccination. This TCR derives from an adult in good health. The CDR3: CASSLSGGGTGVYNEQFF. The CDR3 DNA sequence: TGTGCCAGCAGCTTATCTGGGGGCGGGACAGGGGTCTACAATGAGCAGTTCTTC.